These 13 T cell receptor beta chains were all obtained from the same sample, sequenced in a study of blood T cell repertoires in COVID-19. The data were produced by immunoSEQ multiplex PCR, yet TCRdb's version contains in-frame clones alone and is incomplete. Of approximately 12,000 clones in the sample, 70% to 80% were seen once. Sequencing was performed on peripheral blood. Every receptor here comes from a man aged 55 to 70 with COVID-19, enrolled during active disease.

CDR3: CASSADRGSTEAFF. The CDR3 DNA sequence: TGTGCCAGCAGTGCCGACAGGGGGAGCACTGAAGCTTTCTTT. This chain connects TRBV2 to TRBJ1-1; 9 nucleotides align to TRBD1. Germline trimming cut 4 bases from V and 4 bases from J; bases unmatched to any gene: 4. In germline, CDR1 is SNHLY, CDR2 FYNNEI. The CDR3 totals 14 residues. Combining the CDR3 with reference TRBV2 and TRBJ1-1 gives the whole variable domain EPEVTQTPSHQVTQMGQEVILRCVPISNHLYFYWYRQILGQKVEFLVSFYNNEISEKSEIFDDQFSVERPDGSNFTLKIRSTKLEDSAMYFCASSADRGSTEAFFGQGTRLTVV.

This clone was counted only a few times. This chain connects TRBV5-1 to TRBJ2-7, with 7 bases that match TRBD1. The J segment lost 6 bases and the V segment lost 4 bases, leaving 7 bases of the junction unmatched. Germline V gene lookup returns CDR1 SGHRS and CDR2 YFSETQ. This CDR3 has 13 amino acids. CDR3: CASSPNDRAEQYV. The CDR3 DNA reads as TGCGCCAGCAGCCCAAACGACAGGGCCGAGCAGTACGTC.

This clone occurred a few times. The chain carries TRBV27 and TRBJ2-7, with 10 bases lining up with TRBD2. CDR3 length: 15 residues. V lost 4 bases and J lost 1; bases outside the gene matches: 4. Germline assignment: CDR1 MNHEY and CDR2 SMNVEV (reference sequence). Written as DNA, the CDR3 is TGTGCCAGCAGTTCCGGGACTAGCGTTTCCTACGAGCAGTACTTC. Protein sequence: CASSSGTSVSYEQYF.

The V gene is TRBV4-2, the J gene TRBJ2-2, with 10 bases matching TRBD2. The CDR3 extends over 15 amino acids. The ends lost 0 bases at V and 7 bases at J; junction bases unmatched: 2. The germline gives CDR1 LGHNA, CDR2 YNFKEQ. CDR3 loop: CASSQELAGVGELFF. CDR3 nucleotide sequence: TGTGCCAGCAGCCAAGAGCTAGCGGGAGTCGGGGAGCTGTTTTTT.

CDR3 nucleotides: TGTGCCAGCGGGACAGGGACGGGAGAGACCCAGTACTTC. Translation: CASGTGTGETQYF. V gene TRBV2 combines with J gene TRBJ2-5, with 9 bases that match TRBD1. V dropped 8 bases and J dropped 4; count of bases not matched to a gene: 5. This CDR3 has 13 amino acids. Germline CDR1 and CDR2: SNHLY and FYNNEI. The entire variable domain, with the rest obtained from reference TRBV2 and TRBJ2-5, is as follows: EPEVTQTPSHQVTQMGQEVILRCVPISNHLYFYWYRQILGQKVEFLVSFYNNEISEKSEIFDDQFSVERPDGSNFTLKIRSTKLEDSAMYFCASGTGTGETQYFGPGTRLLVL.

The chain couples TRBV5-1 to TRBJ1-2; possible D gene TRBD1, 5 bases. Trimming left V 2 bases short and J 6 bases short, with 11 bases between. The CDR3 consists of 13 residues. CDR1 SGHRS and CDR2 YFSETQ come from the germline V gene. CDR3 in DNA: TGCGCCAGCAGCTTCAAAGACAGTAATGGCTACACCTTC. Translating it yields CASSFKDSNGYTF.

This clone turned up a few times. In DNA, the CDR3 is TGTGCCAGCAGTACCAACGCACAGGGGGCGCGGGAGCAGTACTTC. This gives the protein CASSTNAQGAREQYF. V and J are TRBV6-5 and TRBJ2-7; 9 bases line up with TRBD1. The length of the CDR3 is 15 residues. Germline CDR1 and CDR2: MNHEY and SVGAGI. V gave up 5 bases and J gave up 7 bases; unmatched junction bases: 12.

CDR3 DNA: TGTGCCACCAGTGATTCCTTGGACAGGGGTAATCAGCCCCAGCATTTT. It codes for CATSDSLDRGNQPQHF. The gene calls are TRBV24-1 and TRBJ1-5; TRBD1 matches at 9 bases. V dropped 2 bases and J dropped 4; count of bases not matched to a gene: 5. Per the germline V gene, CDR1 is KGHDR and CDR2 is SFDVKD. This CDR3 region has 16 residues.

J is TRBJ2-5 and V is TRBV7-9; 11 bases agree with TRBD2. V was pared by 5 bases and J by 1 base, with 6 bases of the junction left unmatched. The CDR3 totals 16 residues. The V gene's germline CDR1 is SEHNR and CDR2 FQNEAQ (reference sequence). Here the CDR3 reads CASSPGLAELQETQYF. The CDR3 coding sequence is TGTGCCAGCAGCCCGGGACTAGCGGAGCTCCAAGAGACCCAGTACTTC. The whole variable domain, remainder taken from reference TRBV7-9 and TRBJ2-5, is DTGVSQNPRHKITKRGQNVTFRCDPISEHNRLYWYRQTLGQGPEFLTYFQNEAQLEKSRLLSDRFSAERPKGSFSTLEIQRTEQGDSAMYLCASSPGLAELQETQYFGPGTRLLVL.

The chain employs TRBV18 and TRBJ1-2; D is possibly TRBD1 (6 bases). V lost 3 bases and J 3 bases, leaving 20 bases between the germline ends. Germline loops: CDR1 KGHSH, CDR2 LQKENI. CDR3 size: 17 residues. DNA for the CDR3: TGTGCCAGCTCACCGCCCCTTGGACAGCCCCGCGACTATGGCTACACCTTC. Amino acid sequence: CASSPPLGQPRDYGYTF.

This clone was counted between two and nine times. The chain joins TRBV14 to TRBJ2-3; maybe TRBD2 (7 bases). The CDR3 spans 17 residues. V lost 0 bases and J lost 1, with 14 bases in between. The germline CDR1 and CDR2 sequences are SGHDN and FVKESK. CDR3 nucleotides: TGTGCCAGCAGCCAAGAAGTCGGGCGGGGGCGCACAGATACGCAGTATTTT. Protein sequence: CASSQEVGRGRTDTQYF.

This clone was observed a single time. The chain couples TRBV12-3 or TRBV12-4 to TRBJ2-5; D possibly corresponds to TRBD2 (6 bases). V was clipped by 10 bases and J by 4 bases, with 13 bases between them. The length of the CDR3 is 12 residues. The CDR3 region is CATRTTGETQYF. The CDR3 nucleotides are TGTGCCACTAGGACTACCGGAGAGACCCAGTACTTC.

The rearrangement joins TRBV4-3 to TRBJ2-3, with 9 bases aligning to TRBD2. CDR3 length: 19 amino acids. CDR1 is LGHNA, CDR2 YSLEER, per germline. J gave up 6 bases and V 0 bases, and 16 bases lay outside the gene matches. DNA for the CDR3: TGCGCCAGCAGCCAAGATCCCCCCCGGGCGGGAGGGCCCTCGGATACGCAGTATTTT. Protein product: CASSQDPPRAGGPSDTQYF.